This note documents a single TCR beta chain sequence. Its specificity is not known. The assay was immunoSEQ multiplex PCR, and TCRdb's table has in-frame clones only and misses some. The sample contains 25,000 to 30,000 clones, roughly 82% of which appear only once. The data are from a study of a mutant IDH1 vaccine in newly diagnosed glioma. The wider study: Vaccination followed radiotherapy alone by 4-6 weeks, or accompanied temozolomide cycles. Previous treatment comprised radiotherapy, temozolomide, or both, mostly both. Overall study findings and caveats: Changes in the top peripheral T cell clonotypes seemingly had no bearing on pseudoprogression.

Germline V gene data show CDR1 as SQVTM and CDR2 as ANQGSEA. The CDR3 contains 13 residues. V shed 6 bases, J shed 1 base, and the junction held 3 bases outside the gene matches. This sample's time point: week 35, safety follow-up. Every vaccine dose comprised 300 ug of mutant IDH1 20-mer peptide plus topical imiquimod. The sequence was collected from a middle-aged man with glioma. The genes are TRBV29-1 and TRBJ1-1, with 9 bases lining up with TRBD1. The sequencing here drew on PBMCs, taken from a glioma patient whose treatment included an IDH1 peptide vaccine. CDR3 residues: CSVGQGPNTEAFF. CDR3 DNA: TGCAGCGTAGGACAGGGGCCGAACACTGAAGCTTTCTTT.